The 24 T cell receptor beta chains given below trace back to one sample, sequenced in a study of T cell changes during pregnancy in multiple sclerosis. Here immunoSEQ multiplex PCR was the method, and the copy in TCRdb shows in-frame clones only, minus some. This table holds 85,000 to 100,000 clones, approximately 90% found once. The sample here was peripheral blood, taken before pregnancy. These receptor sequences come from a female donor with multiple sclerosis, enrolled in a pregnancy study.

The chain couples TRBV27 to TRBJ2-7; TRBD1 agrees at 8 bases. This CDR3 region has 16 residues. The V segment lost 6 bases and the J segment 3 bases; nucleotides outside the gene matches: 13. Germline CDR1 MNHEY, CDR2 SMNVEV (reference sequence). CDR3 coding DNA: TGTGCCAGCAGGGATGATAGGACAGGGATCCGCTACGAGCAGTACTTC. Encoded protein: CASRDDRTGIRYEQYF.

This chain joins TRBV10-3 and TRBJ2-3; TRBD1 might be the D (6 bases). V shed 5 bases and J shed 4 bases, with 16 bases lying between them. CDR1 is ENHRY, CDR2 SYGVKD, per germline. The CDR3 runs to 15 residues. CDR3 region: CAISQGSQKADTQYF. As DNA, the CDR3 is TGTGCCATCAGTCAGGGGTCGCAGAAGGCAGATACGCAGTATTTT.

In its sample, this clone was seen once. This chain connects TRBV27 to TRBJ1-1, with TRBD1 identical over 8 bases. The V gene end was trimmed by 5 bases and the J gene end by 9 bases; junction bases not matched to a gene: 11. The CDR3 contains 14 residues. CDR1 and CDR2 (germline): MNHEY, SMNVEV (reference sequence). CDR3 loop: CASSPGGALKKAFF. The CDR3 DNA reads TGTGCCAGCAGTCCAGGGGGCGCTTTGAAGAAAGCTTTCTTT.

Only a few counts were recorded for this clone. The rearrangement uses TRBV4-1 and TRBJ2-7; TRBD1 aligns across 8 bases. This CDR3 is 15 amino acids long. CDR1 and CDR2 from the germline V gene are MGHRA and YSYEKL. The V gene end was trimmed by 4 bases and the J gene end by 2 bases; junction bases not matched to a gene: 7. DNA of the CDR3: TGCGCCAGCAGCCTGGGACAGGAGACGCCCTACGAGCAGTACTTC. Translated, it gives CASSLGQETPYEQYF.

The V call is TRBV20-1, the J call TRBJ2-1; D not resolved. The CDR3 is 10 residues long. Trimming took 7 bases from V and 10 from J, leaving 11 bases between them. Germline V gives CDR1 DFQATT, CDR2 SNEGSKA (reference sequence). The CDR3 is CSVGLSEQFF. The CDR3 DNA sequence: TGCAGTGTGGGCCTAAGCGAGCAGTTCTTC.

The chain has TRBV5-4 and TRBJ2-7, with D possibly matching TRBD2 (6 bases). The ends were cut back, 0 bases at V and 7 bases at J, with 17 bases in the middle. Germline V gene data show CDR1 as SGHNT and CDR2 as YYREEE (reference sequence). CDR3 length: 15 residues. This CDR3 reads CASSLEAFGGSEQYF. CDR3 sequence (DNA): TGTGCCAGCAGCTTGGAGGCCTTTGGGGGGAGTGAGCAGTACTTC.

This sequence joins TRBV4-1 and TRBJ2-1, with 12 bases lining up with TRBD2. This CDR3 contains 17 residues. The V and J ends lost 2 bases and 3 bases, in that order; junction bases with no gene match: 5. Looked up from germline, CDR1 is MGHRA and CDR2 is YSYEKL. The CDR3 spells CASSQKGTSGFYNEQFF. The CDR3 region has the DNA TGCGCCAGCAGCCAAAAAGGGACTAGCGGGTTCTACAATGAGCAGTTCTTC.

The chain is built from TRBV18 and TRBJ1-3; D is perhaps TRBD1 (5 bases). Germline values: CDR1 KGHSH, CDR2 LQKENI. Trimming removed 2 bases from V and 4 bases from J, with 9 bases in between. The CDR3 is made up of 14 amino acids. Written as DNA, the CDR3 is TGTGCCAGCTCACCAGAACGACAGGGAAACACCATATATTTT. It encodes CASSPERQGNTIYF.

The chain employs TRBV2 and TRBJ1-5, with D perhaps TRBD1 (5 bases). V lost 5 bases, J lost 7 bases, and 15 bases lay in between. There are 14 residues in the CDR3. The germline CDR1 and CDR2 sequences are SNHLY and FYNNEI. CDR3 sequence reads: CASSLRGTRQPQHF. In nucleotides, the CDR3 is TGTGCCAGCAGTCTAAGGGGTACGAGGCAGCCCCAGCATTTT. Looking up the rest from reference TRBV2 and TRBJ1-5 gives the full variable domain: EPEVTQTPSHQVTQMGQEVILRCVPISNHLYFYWYRQILGQKVEFLVSFYNNEISEKSEIFDDQFSVERPDGSNFTLKIRSTKLEDSAMYFCASSLRGTRQPQHFGDGTRLSIL.

The chain combines TRBV5-1 with TRBJ2-1, with D uncertain. V was clipped by 0 bases and J by 8 bases, with 9 bases between them. Germline V gene sequence: CDR1 SGHRS, CDR2 YFSETQ. CDR3 size: 13 residues. The CDR3: CASSLATRYEQFF. The CDR3 DNA is TGCGCCAGCAGCTTGGCCACCCGGTATGAGCAGTTCTTC.

The chain carries TRBV28 and TRBJ2-7; possible D gene TRBD1, 6 bases. The germline gives CDR1 MDHEN, CDR2 SYDVKM. V was clipped by 7 bases and J by 0 bases, with 16 bases between them. This CDR3 is 15 amino acids long. CDR3: CASKSRTAHSYEQYF. The CDR3 coding sequence is TGTGCCAGCAAGTCAAGGACAGCCCACTCCTACGAGCAGTACTTC.

This clone was detected only once. The rearrangement links TRBV30 to TRBJ1-2, with 7 bases aligning to TRBD1. V trimming: 1 base; J trimming: 0 bases; junction bases outside the gene matches: 2. CDR1 and CDR2 from the germline V gene are GTSNPN and SVGIG (reference sequence). The CDR3 spans 14 residues. The CDR3 here is CAWSGQGANYGYTF. CDR3 nucleotide sequence: TGTGCCTGGAGTGGACAGGGAGCTAACTATGGCTACACCTTC.

The chain combines TRBV7-8 with TRBJ1-3; 8 bases are a match to TRBD1. CDR3 length: 17 residues. Trimming took 4 bases from V and 3 from J; bases not matched to a gene: 11. The germline gives CDR1 SGHVS, CDR2 FQNEAQ. This CDR3 is CASSSTPADRDGNTIYF. CDR3 DNA: TGTGCCAGCAGCTCAACCCCTGCGGACAGGGATGGAAACACCATATATTTT.

This chain uses TRBV27 with TRBJ1-5, with 8 bases lining up with TRBD1. CDR3 size: 14 residues. From germline, CDR1 is MNHEY and CDR2 SMNVEV (reference sequence). The V segment lost 6 bases and the J segment 5 bases; nucleotides outside the gene matches: 6. CDR3 in amino acids: CASSRTGLYQPQHF. The CDR3 DNA sequence: TGTGCCAGCAGCCGGACAGGGCTTTATCAGCCCCAGCATTTT.

The chain links TRBV19 to TRBJ1-5, with 10 bases aligning to TRBD1. Germline V lookup: CDR1 LNHDA, CDR2 SQIVND (reference sequence). The CDR3 consists of 15 residues. The V gene end was trimmed by 6 bases and the J gene end by 3 bases; junction bases not matched to a gene: 5. The CDR3 is CASSDRGHFNQPQHF. CDR3 sequence (DNA): TGTGCCAGTAGCGACAGGGGGCATTTCAATCAGCCCCAGCATTTT.

The genes are TRBV9 and TRBJ1-2, with a weak D call TRBD1 (6 bases). The V gene lost 0 bases and the J gene lost 7 bases, with 16 bases spanning the gap. This CDR3 comprises 15 residues. The V gene's germline CDR1 is SGDLS and CDR2 YYNGEE. The DNA for the CDR3 is TGTGCCAGCAGCGTAGTCCAGGGGCCCCAACTTGGCTACACCTTC. Protein sequence: CASSVVQGPQLGYTF.

This clone was seen just once. The chain carries TRBV6-5 and TRBJ1-1, with D unresolved. The CDR3 runs 11 residues. Trimming removed 2 bases from V and 5 bases from J, with 3 bases in between. The germline gives CDR1 MNHEY, CDR2 SVGAGI. CDR3 sequence (DNA): TGTGCCAGCAGTTACGAGACTGAAGCTTTCTTT. This gives the protein CASSYETEAFF.

The DNA of the CDR3 is TGTGCCAGCAGCTGGCGGCCGACAGACATCTCTGGAAACACCATATATTTT. Amino acid sequence: CASSWRPTDISGNTIYF. The chain has TRBV7-8 and TRBJ1-3; D may be TRBD1 (5 bases). CDR3 length: 17 amino acids. V shed 4 bases and J shed 0 bases, with 16 bases lying between them. Looked up from germline, CDR1 is SGHVS and CDR2 is FQNEAQ.

The rearrangement uses TRBV9 and TRBJ2-1; 16 nucleotides agree with TRBD2. The germline CDR1 and CDR2 sequences are SGDLS and YYNGEE. Unmatched junction bases numbered 5, after V lost 4 bases and J lost 7 bases. The CDR3 spans 16 residues. Written as DNA, the CDR3 is TGTGCCAGCAGCCCAGGGACTAGCGGGAGGGGGAATGAGCAGTTCTTC. It encodes CASSPGTSGRGNEQFF.

The CDR3 region is CASSGTRTSGSTDTQYF. In DNA, the CDR3 is TGTGCCAGCAGCGGAACTCGGACTAGCGGGAGCACAGATACGCAGTATTTT. The chain links TRBV9 to TRBJ2-3; 11 bases agree with TRBD2. CDR1 is SGDLS and CDR2 is YYNGEE in the germline V gene. The V segment lost 3 bases and the J segment 0 bases; nucleotides outside the gene matches: 6. CDR3 length equals 17 residues. Combining the CDR3 with reference TRBV9 and TRBJ2-3 gives the whole variable domain DSGVTQTPKHLITATGQRVTLRCSPRSGDLSVYWYQQSLDQGLQFLIQYYNGEERAKGNILERFSAQQFPDLHSELNLSSLELGDSALYFCASSGTRTSGSTDTQYFGPGTRLTVL.

The chain combines TRBV9 with TRBJ2-7, with 13 nucleotides matching TRBD2. Trimming took 3 bases from V and 4 from J; bases not matched to a gene: 4. Per the germline V gene, CDR1 is SGDLS and CDR2 is YYNGEE. This CDR3 is 15 amino acids long. The CDR3 loop reads CASSAELAGGYEQYF. The CDR3 region has the DNA TGTGCCAGCAGCGCCGAACTAGCGGGAGGGTACGAGCAGTACTTC.

This chain connects TRBV5-1 to TRBJ1-2; TRBD1 is a possible D gene (6 bases). V dropped 3 bases and J dropped 4 bases, with 19 bases sitting between them. The CDR3 sequence is 16 residues long. Germline CDR1 SGHRS, CDR2 YFSETQ. CDR3 coding DNA: TGCGCCAGCAGCTCGACCGGGACACCGATCGCCTATGGCTACACCTTC. Its protein product is CASSSTGTPIAYGYTF.

The chain carries TRBV19 and TRBJ1-1; D is perhaps TRBD1 (6 bases). The length of the CDR3 is 15 residues. The germline V and J ends were trimmed by 5 bases and 2 bases, with 15 bases remaining between them. Germline CDR1 is LNHDA and CDR2 is SQIVND (reference sequence). The CDR3 DNA sequence: TGTGCCAGTAGTGTACTCGGACAGAGAAACACTGAAGCTTTCTTT. This encodes CASSVLGQRNTEAFF.

A single count supports this clone. This chain uses TRBV9 with TRBJ1-3, with 7 bases lining up with TRBD1. The CDR3 is 12 residues long. V was clipped by 5 bases and J by 4 bases; unmatched bases: 0. Germline V gene sequence: CDR1 SGDLS, CDR2 YYNGEE. The CDR3 protein is CASRGQGNTIYF. The CDR3 DNA follows: TGTGCCAGCAGGGGACAGGGAAACACCATATATTTT.